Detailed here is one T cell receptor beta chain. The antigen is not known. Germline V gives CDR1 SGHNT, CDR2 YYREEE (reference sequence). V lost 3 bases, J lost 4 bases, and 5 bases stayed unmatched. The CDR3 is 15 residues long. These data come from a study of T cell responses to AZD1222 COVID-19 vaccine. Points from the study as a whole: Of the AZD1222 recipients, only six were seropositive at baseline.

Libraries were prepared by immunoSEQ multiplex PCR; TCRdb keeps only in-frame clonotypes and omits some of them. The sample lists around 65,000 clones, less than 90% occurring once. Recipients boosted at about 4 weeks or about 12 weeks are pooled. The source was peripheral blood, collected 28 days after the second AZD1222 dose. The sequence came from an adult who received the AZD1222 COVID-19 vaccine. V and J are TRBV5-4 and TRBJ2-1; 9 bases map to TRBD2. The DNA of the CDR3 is TGTGCCAGCAGCTCGGGACTAGCCGGTTACAATGAGCAGTTCTTC. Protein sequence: CASSSGLAGYNEQFF.